The clone carrying this TCR beta chain occurred a few times. Its specificity is unknown. cDNA molecules, individually, were tagged with unique molecular identifiers. From the 5' RACE reads, TCRdb called clonotypes with MiXCR, one entry per CDR3 protein. The table has tens of thousands of distinct CDR3 sequences, around 7% seen once; the top ten hold just over 4%. The CDR3 totals 12 residues. The V and J ends lost 5 bases and 5 bases respectively, with 8 bases between them. The data derive from a study of early T cells in non-severe SARS-CoV-2 infection. Study-level information: With bulk RNA from unsorted whole blood as input, sequencing yielded unpaired chains. General observations from the study: The VDJdb matching leaned toward anti-spike CD8 responses and overlooked private and CD4 specificities.

The rearrangement joins TRBV12-3 or TRBV12-4 to TRBJ2-3; D uncertain. The sample consisted of whole blood. The sequence was obtained from an adult who was a healthcare worker with PCR-confirmed SARS-CoV-2 infection or an uninfected control (not recorded which). CDR3: CASSPDLDTQYF. The CDR3, as DNA: TGTGCCAGCAGTCCCGACTTAGATACGCAGTATTTT.